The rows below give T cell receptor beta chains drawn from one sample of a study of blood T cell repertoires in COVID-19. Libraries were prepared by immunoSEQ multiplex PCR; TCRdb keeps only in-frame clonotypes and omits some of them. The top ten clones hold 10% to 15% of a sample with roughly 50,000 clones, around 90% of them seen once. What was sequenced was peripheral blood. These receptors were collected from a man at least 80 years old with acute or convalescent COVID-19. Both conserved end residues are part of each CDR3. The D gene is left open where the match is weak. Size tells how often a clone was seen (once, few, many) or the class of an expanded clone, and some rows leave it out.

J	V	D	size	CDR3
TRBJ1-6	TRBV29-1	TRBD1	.	CSVRTGGGSPLHF
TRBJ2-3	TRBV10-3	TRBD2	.	CAFSRGTSGGPTDTQYF
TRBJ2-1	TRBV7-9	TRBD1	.	CASRDRTGDNEQFF
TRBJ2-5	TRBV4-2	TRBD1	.	CASSRQNRGETQYF
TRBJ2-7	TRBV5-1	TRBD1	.	CASSSDRVGVYEQYF
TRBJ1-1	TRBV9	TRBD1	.	CASSPRGQPVTEAFF
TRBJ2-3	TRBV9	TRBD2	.	CASSVVGTSGGDTQYF
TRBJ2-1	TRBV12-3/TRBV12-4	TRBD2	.	CASSLAGGGGWFF
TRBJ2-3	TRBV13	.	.	CASSQGGADTQYF
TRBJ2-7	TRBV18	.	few	CASSPTGGLGYEQYF
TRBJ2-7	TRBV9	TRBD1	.	CASSVGGQSYEQYF
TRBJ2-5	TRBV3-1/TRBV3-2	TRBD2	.	CASGTSGGARETQYF
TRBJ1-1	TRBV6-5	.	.	CASLNQVVSEAFF
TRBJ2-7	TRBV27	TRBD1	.	CASSDRGREQYF
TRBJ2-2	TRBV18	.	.	CASSPPVRVSGELFF
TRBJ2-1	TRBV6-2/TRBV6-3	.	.	CASSYGGAYNEQFF
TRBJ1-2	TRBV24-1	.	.	CATQARANYGYTF
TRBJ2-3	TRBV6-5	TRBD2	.	CASSEPGLATDTQYF
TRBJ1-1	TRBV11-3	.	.	CASSRHGGNTEAFF
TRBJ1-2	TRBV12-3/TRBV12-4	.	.	CASRLAVAGGYTF
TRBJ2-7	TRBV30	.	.	CAWKVRDSYEQYF
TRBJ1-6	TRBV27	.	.	CASSPQWRVYNSPLHF
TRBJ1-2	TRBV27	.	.	CASTLSGGSNYGYTF
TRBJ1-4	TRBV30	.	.	CAWNEGVDEKLFF
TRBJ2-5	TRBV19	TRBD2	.	CASSIVASGAQETQYF
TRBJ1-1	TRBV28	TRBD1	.	CASWDRGTEAFF
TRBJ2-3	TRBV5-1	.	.	CASSSLSTDTQYF
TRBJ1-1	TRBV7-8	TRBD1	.	CASSLALQTGQGAMNTEAFF